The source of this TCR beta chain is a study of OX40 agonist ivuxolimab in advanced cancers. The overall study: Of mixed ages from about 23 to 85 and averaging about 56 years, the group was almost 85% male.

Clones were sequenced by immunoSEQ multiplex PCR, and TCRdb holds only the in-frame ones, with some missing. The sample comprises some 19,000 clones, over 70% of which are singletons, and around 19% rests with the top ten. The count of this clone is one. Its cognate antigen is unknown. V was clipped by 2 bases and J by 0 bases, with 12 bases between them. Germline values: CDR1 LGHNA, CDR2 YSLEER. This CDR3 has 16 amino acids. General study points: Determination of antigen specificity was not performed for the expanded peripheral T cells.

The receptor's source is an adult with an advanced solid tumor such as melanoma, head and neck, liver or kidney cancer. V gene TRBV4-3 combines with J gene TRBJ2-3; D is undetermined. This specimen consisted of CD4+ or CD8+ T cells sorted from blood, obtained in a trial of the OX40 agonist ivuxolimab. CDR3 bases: TGCGCCAGCAGCCAATTCCAGTTTAGTAGCACAGATACGCAGTATTTT. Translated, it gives CASSQFQFSSTDTQYF.